The 29 T cell receptor beta chains in this list originate from one sample, sequenced in a study of blood T cell repertoires in COVID-19. Libraries were prepared by immunoSEQ multiplex PCR; TCRdb keeps only in-frame clonotypes and omits some of them. There are around 120,000 clones in the sample; about two thirds occur only once, and 0.86% lies in the top ten. The specimen was peripheral blood. These receptors were taken from a human donor with acute or convalescent COVID-19. The donor label of this sample is uncertain.

The chain has TRBV3-1 (or the pseudogene TRBV3-2) and TRBJ1-3; D unclear. Looked up from germline, CDR1 is LGHDT and CDR2 is YNNKEL (reference sequence). Trimming took 1 base from V and 2 from J, leaving 6 bases between them. CDR3 length: 14 amino acids. The CDR3 DNA reads as TGTGCCAGCAGCCAAGCAGAAACTGGAAACACCATATATTTT. This translates into CASSQAETGNTIYF.

The chain is built from TRBV30 and TRBJ1-2; D unresolved. The germline V gene has CDR1 GTSNPN and CDR2 SVGIG (reference sequence). The CDR3 covers 10 residues. V dropped 2 bases and J dropped 7 bases, with 5 bases sitting between them. CDR3 residues: CAWSPVGYTF. CDR3 DNA sequence: TGTGCCTGGAGTCCCGTTGGCTACACCTTC. The full variable domain, its missing parts supplied by reference TRBV30 and TRBJ1-2, is SQTIHQWPATLVQPVGSPLSLECTVEGTSNPNLYWYRQAAGRGLQLLFYSVGIGQISSEVPQNLSASRPQDRQFILSSKKLLLSDSGFYLCAWSPVGYTFGSGTRLTVV.

The CDR3 bases are TGTGCCAGCAGGGACAATCTAGGGAACACTGAAGCTTTCTTT. It specifies CASRDNLGNTEAFF. The V and J genes are TRBV2 and TRBJ1-1; D is possibly TRBD1 (5 bases). The CDR3 is 14 amino acids. Germline V CDR1 and CDR2: SNHLY, FYNNEI. Trimming shortened V by 6 bases and J by 1 base, and 12 bases separated the two germline ends.

V is TRBV2 and J is TRBJ1-2; 7 nucleotides agree with TRBD1. V shed 5 bases, J shed 6 bases, and the junction held 3 bases outside the gene matches. Germline V lookup: CDR1 SNHLY, CDR2 FYNNEI. The CDR3 consists of 12 residues. The CDR3 region has the DNA TGTGCCAGCAGTTGGGACAGCGATGGCTACACCTTC. This encodes CASSWDSDGYTF.

The CDR3 region is CASSKGRLAGRQETQYF. CDR3 coding DNA: TGTGCCAGTAGTAAAGGACGACTAGCGGGGCGCCAAGAGACCCAGTACTTC. This chain uses TRBV19 with TRBJ2-5, with 11 bases matching TRBD2. V lost 4 bases and J lost 1; bases outside the gene matches: 8. The CDR3 totals 17 residues. Germline values: CDR1 LNHDA, CDR2 SQIVND (reference sequence).

V is TRBV24-1 and J is TRBJ1-2; 7 bases fit TRBD1. J gave up 8 bases and V 4 bases, and 3 bases lay outside the gene matches. This CDR3 is built from 12 residues. Per the germline V gene, CDR1 is KGHDR and CDR2 is SFDVKD. The CDR3 region has the DNA TGTGCCACCAGTGAGACAGGGTGGGGCTACACCTTC. Its translation is CATSETGWGYTF.

V is TRBV4-1 and J is TRBJ2-1; 8 positions agree with TRBD1. The CDR3 is 16 residues long. V was pared by 0 bases and J by 6 bases, with 7 bases of the junction left unmatched. Germline CDR1 is MGHRA and CDR2 is YSYEKL. CDR3 sequence: CASSQDGQGALNEQFF. For the CDR3, the DNA is TGCGCCAGCAGCCAAGACGGGCAGGGGGCGCTCAATGAGCAGTTCTTC.

The V and J genes are TRBV2 and TRBJ2-5; weak D call: TRBD2 (6 bases). This CDR3 spans 15 amino acids. Trimming cost V 2 bases and J 4 bases, with 14 bases left between them. The V gene's germline CDR1 is SNHLY and CDR2 FYNNEI. The CDR3 loop is CASSESLGGAETQYF. In DNA form, the CDR3 reads TGTGCCAGCAGTGAATCCCTGGGAGGAGCAGAGACCCAGTACTTC.

CDR3 sequence reads: CASSEGAGGSYEQYF. The CDR3 DNA sequence: TGTGCCAGCAGTGAGGGGGCGGGGGGCAGCTACGAGCAGTACTTC. This chain joins TRBV6-4 and TRBJ2-7, with 8 bases fitting TRBD2. The CDR3 runs 15 residues. The V gene end was trimmed by 3 bases and the J gene end by 3 bases; junction bases not matched to a gene: 7. Germline assignment: CDR1 MRHNA and CDR2 SNTAGT.

The rearrangement links TRBV28 to TRBJ2-7, with 9 bases fitting TRBD1. This CDR3 spans 17 amino acids. J gave up 1 base and V 5 bases, and 12 bases lay outside the gene matches. Germline CDR1 and CDR2: MDHEN and SYDVKM. In DNA form, the CDR3 reads TGTGCCAGCAGTCCAACCGGGACAGGGTTAGTATCCTACGAGCAGTACGTC. As protein: CASSPTGTGLVSYEQYV.

This chain joins TRBV11-2 and TRBJ2-1; no definite D call. This CDR3 is 14 amino acids long. The V end was cut by 0 bases, the J end by 7 bases, with 10 bases between. Germline CDR1 is SGHAT and CDR2 is FQNNGV. CDR3 in DNA: TGTGCCAGCAGCTTAGAATTGTCTGTAAATGAGCAGTTCTTC. Its translation: CASSLELSVNEQFF.

The chain links TRBV5-1 to TRBJ1-4; D uncertain. The ends were cut back, 3 bases at V and 4 bases at J, with 16 bases in the middle. From germline, CDR1 is SGHRS and CDR2 YFSETQ. The CDR3 is made up of 16 amino acids. The CDR3 DNA follows: TGCGCCAGCAGCTCGGGTAGCGGGGTTTATAATGAAAAACTGTTTTTT. Protein sequence: CASSSGSGVYNEKLFF.

V and J are TRBV11-2 and TRBJ2-2; D not resolved. The CDR3 is 13 amino acids. Trimming stripped 6 bases from V and 6 bases from J, with 11 bases between. Germline-derived CDR1 and CDR2 are SGHAT and FQNNGV. For the CDR3, the DNA is TGTGCCAGCAGTTCTACTATCCCCGGGGAGCTGTTTTTT. Its translation: CASSSTIPGELFF.

In its sample, this clone was seen once. The chain employs TRBV6-5 and TRBJ2-1; TRBD2 might be the D (5 bases). CDR1 is MNHEY, CDR2 SVGAGI, per germline. The CDR3 loop spans 15 amino acids. V shed 4 bases and J shed 0 bases, with 10 bases lying between them. The CDR3 nucleotides are TGTGCCAGCAGTTTAAGCGGCAGCTCCTACAATGAGCAGTTCTTC. Encoded protein: CASSLSGSSYNEQFF.

This clone was seen once. The chain couples TRBV9 to TRBJ1-2; no clear D gene. CDR3 length: 13 residues. Per germline, CDR1 SGDLS and CDR2 YYNGEE. V was shortened by 0 bases and J by 4 bases, with 7 bases between the two germline ends. The CDR3 nucleotides are TGTGCCAGCAGCGTAGGGGCGAGCTATGGCTACACCTTC. The encoded protein is CASSVGASYGYTF.

The chain joins TRBV7-9 to TRBJ2-7; weak D call: TRBD2 (5 bases). Trimming took 5 bases from V and 0 from J, leaving 14 bases between them. CDR1 and CDR2 from the germline V gene are SEHNR and FQNEAQ (reference sequence). The CDR3 is made up of 15 amino acids. CDR3 sequence: CASSPSVGGSYEQYV. For the CDR3, the DNA is TGTGCCAGCAGCCCGAGTGTCGGAGGCTCCTACGAGCAGTACGTC.

The gene calls are TRBV14 and TRBJ1-2; 7 bases agree with TRBD1. The junction had 9 bases not matched to a gene; V was cut back by 4 bases and J by 7 bases. Germline V gene lookup returns CDR1 SGHDN and CDR2 FVKESK. The CDR3 covers 14 residues. CDR3 loop: CASSPDRAGSGYTF. DNA of the CDR3: TGTGCCAGCAGCCCAGACAGGGCGGGATCTGGCTACACCTTC.

The chain couples TRBV24-1 to TRBJ2-1, with 7 bases matching TRBD2. Losses at the gene ends were 2 bases for V and 7 bases for J; bases not matched to a gene: 7. The CDR3 length is 15 residues. Germline CDR1 KGHDR, CDR2 SFDVKD. The chain's CDR3 is CATSDYGTTSNEQFF. Written as DNA, the CDR3 is TGTGCCACCAGTGATTATGGGACTACCTCTAATGAGCAGTTCTTC.

This clone occurred a few times. The V call is TRBV24-1, the J call TRBJ1-5, with unresolved D. The CDR3 extends over 15 amino acids. The germline V and J ends were trimmed by 6 bases and 7 bases, with 18 bases remaining between them. Germline assignment: CDR1 KGHDR and CDR2 SFDVKD. The CDR3 DNA reads TGTGCCACCAGTCCCGAGGGCACTAGCAGGCAGCCCCAGCATTTT. Amino acid sequence: CATSPEGTSRQPQHF.

V and J are TRBV28 and TRBJ2-1; D is ambiguous. The CDR3 totals 12 residues. The germline CDR1 and CDR2 sequences are MDHEN and SYDVKM. V gave up 5 bases and J gave up 8 bases, with 10 bases separating them. The CDR3 is CASSPSQDEQFF. CDR3 sequence (DNA): TGTGCCAGCAGTCCAAGCCAAGATGAGCAGTTCTTC.

The rearrangement links TRBV30 to TRBJ2-5; a weak D match, TRBD1 (7 bases). V lost 4 bases to trimming and J lost 7 bases, with 16 bases between them. The CDR3 is made up of 13 amino acids. CDR1 and CDR2 (germline): GTSNPN, SVGIG (reference sequence). The CDR3 nucleotides read TGTGCCTGGAATAGGGGGCGAGCGGGGACCCAGTACTTC. Amino acid sequence: CAWNRGRAGTQYF. Combining the CDR3 with reference TRBV30 and TRBJ2-5 gives the whole variable domain SQTIHQWPATLVQPVGSPLSLECTVEGTSNPNLYWYRQAAGRGLQLLFYSVGIGQISSEVPQNLSASRPQDRQFILSSKKLLLSDSGFYLCAWNRGRAGTQYFGPGTRLLVL.

V is TRBV11-2 and J is TRBJ2-7; TRBD2 agrees at 9 bases. In germline, CDR1 is SGHAT, CDR2 FQNNGV. The CDR3 length is 14 residues. J gave up 4 bases and V 2 bases, and 3 bases lay outside the gene matches. CDR3 in amino acids: CASSLNLAGYEQYF. CDR3 DNA: TGTGCCAGCAGCTTAAACCTAGCGGGGTACGAGCAGTACTTC. The variable domain in full, with the rest retrieved from reference TRBV11-2 and TRBJ2-7, is EAGVAQSPRYKIIEKRQSVAFWCNPISGHATLYWYQQILGQGPKLLIQFQNNGVVDDSQLPKDRFSAERLKGVDSTLKIQPAKLEDSAVYLCASSLNLAGYEQYFGPGTRLTVT.

This chain joins TRBV2 and TRBJ1-1; unclear D gene. This CDR3 region has 12 residues. V lost 2 bases, J lost 7 bases, and 8 bases lay in between. Per germline, CDR1 SNHLY and CDR2 FYNNEI. CDR3 residues: CASSELQNEAFF. CDR3 nucleotides: TGTGCCAGCAGTGAACTGCAGAATGAAGCTTTCTTT.

CDR3 in DNA: TGTGCCAGCAGCTTAGAGAGATATGGCTACACCTTC. Translating gives CASSLERYGYTF. J is TRBJ1-2 and V is TRBV11-1; no clear D. The length of the CDR3 is 12 residues. Germline CDR1 is SGHAT and CDR2 is FQDESV (reference sequence). V was trimmed by 1 base and J by 5 bases, leaving 5 bases between them. Combining the CDR3 with reference TRBV11-1 and TRBJ1-2 gives the whole variable domain EAEVAQSPRYKITEKSQAVAFWCDPISGHATLYWYRQILGQGPELLVQFQDESVVDDSQLPKDRFSAERLKGVDSTLKIQPAELGDSAMYLCASSLERYGYTFGSGTRLTVV.

V gene TRBV5-4 combines with J gene TRBJ1-1; a weak D match, TRBD1 (6 bases). V shed 4 bases and J shed 5 bases, with 15 bases lying between them. Germline V gene lookup returns CDR1 SGHNT and CDR2 YYREEE (reference sequence). This CDR3 has 14 amino acids. CDR3 nucleotides: TGTGCCAGCAGCATCAGGGGAAGGAGGACTGAAGCTTTCTTT. As protein: CASSIRGRRTEAFF.

The chain recombines TRBV19 with TRBJ1-2; D remains ambiguous. Trimming cost V 3 bases and J 4 bases, with 6 bases left between them. Germline CDR1 reads LNHDA; CDR2 reads SQIVND (reference sequence). The CDR3 contains 12 residues. In nucleotides, the CDR3 is TGTGCCAGTAGTATGAACGGCTATGGCTACACCTTC. It yields the protein CASSMNGYGYTF.

The rearrangement uses TRBV5-1 and TRBJ1-1; tentatively, D is TRBD1 (5 bases). Germline CDR1 SGHRS, CDR2 YFSETQ. There are 16 residues in the CDR3. The V end was cut by 0 bases, the J end by 0 bases, with 12 bases between. CDR3: CASSLAIGAMNTEAFF. In DNA, the CDR3 is TGCGCCAGCAGCTTGGCTATAGGGGCAATGAACACTGAAGCTTTCTTT.

There are many counts of this clone. This chain connects TRBV30 to TRBJ2-6; D gene unclear. CDR1 is GTSNPN and CDR2 is SVGIG in the germline V gene (reference sequence). The CDR3 has 13 residues. Trimming stripped 2 bases from V and 1 base from J, with 3 bases between. The CDR3 sequence is CAWSHSGANVLTF. The CDR3 region has the DNA TGTGCCTGGAGTCATTCTGGGGCCAACGTCCTGACTTTC.

This clone was counted a few times. The J gene is TRBJ1-1, the V gene TRBV5-5; TRBD1 matches 9 bases. Germline assignment: CDR1 SGHKS and CDR2 YYEKEE (reference sequence). J was trimmed by 4 bases and V by 3 bases; bases with no gene match: 10. This CDR3 has 16 residues. The CDR3, as DNA: TGTGCCAGCAGCTACCAGACTCCGGGACAGGGCACTGAAGCTTTCTTT. It specifies CASSYQTPGQGTEAFF.